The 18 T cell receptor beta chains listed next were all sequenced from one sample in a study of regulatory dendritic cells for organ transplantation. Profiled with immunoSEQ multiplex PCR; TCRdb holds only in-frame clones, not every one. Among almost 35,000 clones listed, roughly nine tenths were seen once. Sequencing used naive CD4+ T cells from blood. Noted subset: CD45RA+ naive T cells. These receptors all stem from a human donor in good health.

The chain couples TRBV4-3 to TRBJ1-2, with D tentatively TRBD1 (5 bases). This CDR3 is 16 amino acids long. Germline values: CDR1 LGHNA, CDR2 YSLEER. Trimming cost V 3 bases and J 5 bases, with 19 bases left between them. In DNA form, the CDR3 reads TGCGCCAGCAGCCAGGCCCTGGGACGGGGGTCTTATGGCTACACCTTC. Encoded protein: CASSQALGRGSYGYTF.

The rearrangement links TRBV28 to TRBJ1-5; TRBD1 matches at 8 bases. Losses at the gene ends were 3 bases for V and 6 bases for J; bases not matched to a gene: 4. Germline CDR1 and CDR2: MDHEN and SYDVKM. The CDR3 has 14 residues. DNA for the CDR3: TGTGCCAGCAGTTTCCGGACAGGGAGTCAGCCCCAGCATTTT. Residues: CASSFRTGSQPQHF. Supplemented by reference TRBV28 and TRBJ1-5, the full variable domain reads DVKVTQSSRYLVKRTGEKVFLECVQDMDHENMFWYRQDPGLGLRLIYFSYDVKMKEKGDIPEGYSVSREKKERFSLILESASTNQTSMYLCASSFRTGSQPQHFGDGTRLSIL.

The CDR3 spells CASTGIGLAGVGQYF. DNA for the CDR3: TGTGCCAGCACCGGAATTGGACTAGCGGGAGTGGGCCAGTACTTC. The chain joins TRBV11-2 to TRBJ2-5; 13 positions agree with TRBD2. Unmatched junction bases numbered 12, after V lost 7 bases and J lost 10 bases. The CDR3 is 15 residues long. From germline, CDR1 is SGHAT and CDR2 FQNNGV.

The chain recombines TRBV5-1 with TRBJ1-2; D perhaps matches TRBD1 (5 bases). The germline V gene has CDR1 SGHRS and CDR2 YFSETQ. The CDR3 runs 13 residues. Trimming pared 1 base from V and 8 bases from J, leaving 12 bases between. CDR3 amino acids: CASSLQGYEGYTF. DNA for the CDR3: TGCGCCAGCAGCTTGCAGGGTTATGAGGGCTACACCTTC.

The CDR3: CATSRETGGYEQYF. CDR3 in DNA: TGTGCCACCAGCAGAGAGACGGGAGGGTACGAGCAGTACTTC. V is TRBV15 and J is TRBJ2-7, with TRBD2 identical over 8 bases. The CDR3 runs to 14 residues. Unmatched junction bases numbered 2, after V lost 0 bases and J lost 4 bases. Germline CDR1 reads LNHNV; CDR2 reads YYDKDF (reference sequence).

The CDR3 sequence is CASSQDAGFSPQAFF. The CDR3 DNA is TGTGCCAGCAGCCAAGACGCAGGGTTCTCACCCCAAGCTTTCTTT. The V gene is TRBV4-2, the J gene TRBJ1-1; a weak D match, TRBD1 (5 bases). The germline gives CDR1 LGHNA, CDR2 YNFKEQ. V lost 0 bases and J lost 9, with 17 bases in between. CDR3 length: 15 residues.

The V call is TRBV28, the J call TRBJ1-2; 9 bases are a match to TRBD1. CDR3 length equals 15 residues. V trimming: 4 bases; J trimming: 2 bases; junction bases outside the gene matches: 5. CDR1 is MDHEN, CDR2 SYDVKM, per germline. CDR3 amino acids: CASSSAGTGNYGYTF. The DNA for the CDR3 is TGTGCCAGCAGTTCAGCCGGGACAGGGAACTATGGCTACACCTTC.

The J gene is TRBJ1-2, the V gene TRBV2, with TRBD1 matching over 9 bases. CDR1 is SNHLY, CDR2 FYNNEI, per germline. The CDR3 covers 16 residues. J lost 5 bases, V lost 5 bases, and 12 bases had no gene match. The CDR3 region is CASSHTQGAFAYGYTF. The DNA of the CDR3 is TGTGCCAGCAGTCATACACAGGGGGCCTTCGCTTATGGCTACACCTTC.

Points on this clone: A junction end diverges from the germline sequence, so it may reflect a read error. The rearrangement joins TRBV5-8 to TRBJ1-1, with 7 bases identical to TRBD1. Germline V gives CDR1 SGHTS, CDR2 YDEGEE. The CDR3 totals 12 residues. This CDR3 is CVSSLTGIGAFF. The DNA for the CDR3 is TGTGTCAGCAGCCTGACAGGGATTGGAGCTTTCTTT.

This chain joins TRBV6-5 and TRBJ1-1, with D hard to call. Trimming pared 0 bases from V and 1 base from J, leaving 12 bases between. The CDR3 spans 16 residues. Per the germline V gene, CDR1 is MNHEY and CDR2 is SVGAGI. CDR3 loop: CASSYSEEGTNTEAFF. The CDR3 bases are TGTGCCAGCAGTTACTCGGAGGAGGGAACGAACACTGAAGCTTTCTTT.

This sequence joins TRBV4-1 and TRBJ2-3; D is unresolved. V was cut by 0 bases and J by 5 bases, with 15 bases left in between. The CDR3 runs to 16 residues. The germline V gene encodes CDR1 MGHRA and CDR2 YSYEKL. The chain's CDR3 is CASSQEWRPPEDTQYF. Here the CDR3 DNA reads TGCGCCAGCAGCCAAGAATGGCGGCCGCCGGAAGATACGCAGTATTTT.

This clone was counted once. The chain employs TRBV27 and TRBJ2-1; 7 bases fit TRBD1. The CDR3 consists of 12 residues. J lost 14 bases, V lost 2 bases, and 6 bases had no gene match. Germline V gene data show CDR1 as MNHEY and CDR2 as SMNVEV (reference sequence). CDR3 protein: CASSLRGPGKFF. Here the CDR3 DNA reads TGTGCCAGCAGTTTAAGGGGGCCCGGTAAGTTCTTC.

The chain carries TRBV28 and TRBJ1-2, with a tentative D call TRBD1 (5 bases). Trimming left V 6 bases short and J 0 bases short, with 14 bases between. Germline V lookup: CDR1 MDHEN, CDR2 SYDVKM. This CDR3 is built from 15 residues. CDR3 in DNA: TGTGCCAGCAGCCTGGGGACCTTAGCTAACTATGGCTACACCTTC. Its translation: CASSLGTLANYGYTF.

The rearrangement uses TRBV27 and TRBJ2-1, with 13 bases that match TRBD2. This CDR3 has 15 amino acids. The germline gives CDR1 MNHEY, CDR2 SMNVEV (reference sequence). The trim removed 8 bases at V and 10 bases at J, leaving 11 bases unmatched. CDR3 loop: CASGAGLAGVREQFF. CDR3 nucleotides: TGTGCCAGCGGGGCAGGACTAGCGGGAGTACGAGAGCAGTTCTTC.

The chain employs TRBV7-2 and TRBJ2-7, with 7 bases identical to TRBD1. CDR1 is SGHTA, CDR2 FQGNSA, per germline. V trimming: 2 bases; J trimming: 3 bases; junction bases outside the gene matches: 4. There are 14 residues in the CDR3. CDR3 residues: CASSLPGQNYEQYF. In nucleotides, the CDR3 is TGTGCCAGCAGCTTACCGGGACAGAACTACGAGCAGTACTTC.

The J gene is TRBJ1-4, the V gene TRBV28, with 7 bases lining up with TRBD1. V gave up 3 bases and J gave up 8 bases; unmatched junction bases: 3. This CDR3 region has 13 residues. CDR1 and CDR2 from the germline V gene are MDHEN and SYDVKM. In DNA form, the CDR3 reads TGTGCCAGCAGTTTTGGAGGGGGCGAAAAACTGTTTTTT. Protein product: CASSFGGGEKLFF.

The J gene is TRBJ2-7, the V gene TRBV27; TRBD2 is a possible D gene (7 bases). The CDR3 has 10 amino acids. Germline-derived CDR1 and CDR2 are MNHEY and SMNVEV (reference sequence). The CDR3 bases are TGTGAGGGGGGGCCTTACGAGCAGTACTTC. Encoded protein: CEGGPYEQYF.

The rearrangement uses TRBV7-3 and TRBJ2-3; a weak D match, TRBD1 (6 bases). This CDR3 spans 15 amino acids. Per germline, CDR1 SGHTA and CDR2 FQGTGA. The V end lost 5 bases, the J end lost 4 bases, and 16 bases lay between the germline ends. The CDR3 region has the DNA TGTGCCAGCAGCCCCGTCATTGCAGGGGCAGATACGCAGTATTTT. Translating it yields CASSPVIAGADTQYF. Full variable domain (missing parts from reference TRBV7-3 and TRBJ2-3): GAGVSQTPSNKVTEKGKYVELRCDPISGHTALYWYRQSLGQGPEFLIYFQGTGAADDSGLPNDRFFAVRPEGSVSTLKIQRTERGDSAVYLCASSPVIAGADTQYFGPGTRLTVL.